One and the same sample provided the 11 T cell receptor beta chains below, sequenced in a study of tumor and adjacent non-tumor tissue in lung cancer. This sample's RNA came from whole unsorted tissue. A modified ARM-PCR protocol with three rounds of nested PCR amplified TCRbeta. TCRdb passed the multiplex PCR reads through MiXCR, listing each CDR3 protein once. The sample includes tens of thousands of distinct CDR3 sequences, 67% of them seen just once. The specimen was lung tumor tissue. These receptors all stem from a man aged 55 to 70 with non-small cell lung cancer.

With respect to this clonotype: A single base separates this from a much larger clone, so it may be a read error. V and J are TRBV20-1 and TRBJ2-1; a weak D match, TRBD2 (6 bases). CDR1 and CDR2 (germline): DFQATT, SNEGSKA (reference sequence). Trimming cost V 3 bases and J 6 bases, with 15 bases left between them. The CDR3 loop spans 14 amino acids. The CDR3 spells CSASGPSVSNEQFF. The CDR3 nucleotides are TGCAGTGCTAGCGGCCCTAGCGTGAGCAATGAGCAGTTCTTC.

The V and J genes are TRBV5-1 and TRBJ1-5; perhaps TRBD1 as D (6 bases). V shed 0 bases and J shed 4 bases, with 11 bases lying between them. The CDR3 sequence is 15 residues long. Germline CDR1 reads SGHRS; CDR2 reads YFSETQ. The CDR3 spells CASSLEGGPNQPQHF. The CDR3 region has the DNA TGCGCCAGCAGCTTGGAAGGGGGGCCGAATCAGCCCCAGCATTTT.

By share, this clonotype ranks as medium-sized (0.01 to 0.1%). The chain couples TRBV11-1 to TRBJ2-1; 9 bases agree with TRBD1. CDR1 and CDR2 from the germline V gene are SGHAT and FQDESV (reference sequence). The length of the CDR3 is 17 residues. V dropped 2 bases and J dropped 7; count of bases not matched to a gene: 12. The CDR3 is CASSLHPGQGTVNEQFF. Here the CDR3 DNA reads TGTGCCAGCAGCTTACATCCGGGACAGGGTACGGTAAATGAGCAGTTCTTC.

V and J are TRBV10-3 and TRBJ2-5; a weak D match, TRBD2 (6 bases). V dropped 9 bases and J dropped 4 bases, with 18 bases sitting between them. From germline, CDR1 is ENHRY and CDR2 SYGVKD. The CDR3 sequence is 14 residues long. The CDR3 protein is CAINTPGVGETQYF. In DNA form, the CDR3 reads TGTGCCATAAATACCCCGGGGGTCGGAGAGACCCAGTACTTC.

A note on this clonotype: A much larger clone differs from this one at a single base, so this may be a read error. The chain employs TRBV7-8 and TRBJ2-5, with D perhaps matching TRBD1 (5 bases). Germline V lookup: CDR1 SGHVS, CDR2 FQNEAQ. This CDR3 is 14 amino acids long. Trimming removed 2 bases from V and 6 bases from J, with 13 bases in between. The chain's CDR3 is CASSLREGVKTQYF. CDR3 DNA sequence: TGTGCCAGCAGCTTAAGGGAAGGGGTGAAGACCCAGTACTTC.

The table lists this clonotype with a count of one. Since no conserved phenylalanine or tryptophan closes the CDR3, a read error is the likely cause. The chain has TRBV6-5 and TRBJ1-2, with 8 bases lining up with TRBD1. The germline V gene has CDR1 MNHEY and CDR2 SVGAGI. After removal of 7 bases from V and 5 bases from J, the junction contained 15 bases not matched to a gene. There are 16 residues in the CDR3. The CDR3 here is CASKFRISGTGYGYTS. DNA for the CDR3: TGTGCCAGCAAGTTCCGGATCTCCGGGACAGGATATGGCTACACCTCC.

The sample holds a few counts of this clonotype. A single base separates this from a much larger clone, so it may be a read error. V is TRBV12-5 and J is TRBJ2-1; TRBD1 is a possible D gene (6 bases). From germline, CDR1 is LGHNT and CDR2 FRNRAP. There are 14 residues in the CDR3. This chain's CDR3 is CPSGLVTTWTVQFF. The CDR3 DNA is TGTCCTAGTGGTTTGGTCACCACCTGGACAGTGCAGTTCTTC. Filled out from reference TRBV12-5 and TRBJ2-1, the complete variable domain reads DARVTQTPRHKVTEMGQEVTMRCQPILGHNTVFWYRQTMMQGLELLAYFRNRAPLDDSGMPKDRFSAEMPDATLATLKIQPSEPRDSAVYFCPSGLVTTWTVQFFGPGTRLTVL.

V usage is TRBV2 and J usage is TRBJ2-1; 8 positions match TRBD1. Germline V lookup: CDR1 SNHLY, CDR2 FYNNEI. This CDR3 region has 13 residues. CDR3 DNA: TGTGTCAGTGCCGGACAGGGACTCAATGAGCAGTTCTTC. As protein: CVSAGQGLNEQFF.

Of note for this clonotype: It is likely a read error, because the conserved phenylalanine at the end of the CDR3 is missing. For the CDR3, the DNA is TGTGCCACCAGGAGCGGGGGGGCTCCAGATACGCAGTATTTG. It codes for CATRSGGAPDTQYL. The gene calls are TRBV15 and TRBJ2-3; 10 bases match TRBD2. V dropped 6 bases and J dropped 4; count of bases not matched to a gene: 4. The V gene's germline CDR1 is LNHNV and CDR2 YYDKDF (reference sequence). The CDR3 extends over 14 amino acids.

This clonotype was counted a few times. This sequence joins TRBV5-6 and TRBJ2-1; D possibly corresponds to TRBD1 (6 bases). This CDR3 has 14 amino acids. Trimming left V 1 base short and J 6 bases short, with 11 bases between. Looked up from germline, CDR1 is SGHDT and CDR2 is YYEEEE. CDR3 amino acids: CASSLTGRGNEQFF. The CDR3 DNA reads TGTGCCAGCAGCTTGACAGGGAGAGGCAATGAGCAGTTCTTC.

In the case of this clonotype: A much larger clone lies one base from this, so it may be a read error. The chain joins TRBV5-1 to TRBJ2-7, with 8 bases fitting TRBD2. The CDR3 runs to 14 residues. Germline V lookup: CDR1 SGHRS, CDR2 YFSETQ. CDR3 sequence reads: CVSSLGSGVREQYF. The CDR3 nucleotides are TGCGTCAGCAGCTTGGGTAGCGGGGTTCGGGAGCAGTACTTC.